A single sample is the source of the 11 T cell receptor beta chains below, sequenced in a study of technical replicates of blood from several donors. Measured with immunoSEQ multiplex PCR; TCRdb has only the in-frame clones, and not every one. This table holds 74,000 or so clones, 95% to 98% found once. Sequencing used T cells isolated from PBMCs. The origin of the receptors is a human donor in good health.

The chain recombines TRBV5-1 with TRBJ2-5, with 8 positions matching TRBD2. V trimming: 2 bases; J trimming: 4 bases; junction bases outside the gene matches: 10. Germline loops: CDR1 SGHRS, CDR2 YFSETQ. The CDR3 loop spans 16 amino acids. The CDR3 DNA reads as TGCGCCAGCAGCTTTGGTAGCGGGACCTACGGAGAGACCCAGTACTTC. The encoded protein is CASSFGSGTYGETQYF.

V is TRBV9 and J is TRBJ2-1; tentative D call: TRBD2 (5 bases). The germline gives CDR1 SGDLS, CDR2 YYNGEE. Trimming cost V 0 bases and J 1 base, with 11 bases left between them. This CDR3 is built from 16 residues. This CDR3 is CASSVGGITSYNEQFF. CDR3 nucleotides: TGTGCCAGCAGCGTAGGAGGGATAACTTCCTACAATGAGCAGTTCTTC.

The CDR3 here is CASSQDRNTYEQYF. In DNA form, the CDR3 reads TGTGCCAGCTCACAAGACAGGAACACCTACGAGCAGTACTTC. The J gene is TRBJ2-7, the V gene TRBV18; possibly TRBD1 for D (6 bases). Germline V gene lookup returns CDR1 KGHSH and CDR2 LQKENI. Trimming took 4 bases from V and 2 from J, leaving 12 bases between them. The CDR3 is 14 amino acids.

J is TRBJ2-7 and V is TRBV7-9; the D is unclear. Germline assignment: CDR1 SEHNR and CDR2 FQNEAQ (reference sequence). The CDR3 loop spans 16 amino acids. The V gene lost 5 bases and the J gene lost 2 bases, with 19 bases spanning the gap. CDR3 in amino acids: CASSPRSTRKPYEQYF. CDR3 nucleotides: TGTGCCAGCAGCCCAAGAAGTACCAGGAAACCCTACGAGCAGTACTTC.

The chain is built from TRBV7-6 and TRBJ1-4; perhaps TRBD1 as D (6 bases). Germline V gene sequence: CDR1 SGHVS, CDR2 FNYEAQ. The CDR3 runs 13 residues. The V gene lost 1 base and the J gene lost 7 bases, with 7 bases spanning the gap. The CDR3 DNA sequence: TGTGCCAGCAGCTTAGGGGGGCGTGAAAAACTGTTTTTT. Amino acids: CASSLGGREKLFF.

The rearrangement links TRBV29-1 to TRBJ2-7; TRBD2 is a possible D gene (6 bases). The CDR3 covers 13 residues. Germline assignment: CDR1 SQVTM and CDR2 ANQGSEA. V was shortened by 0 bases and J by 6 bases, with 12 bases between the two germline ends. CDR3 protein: CSVEDRGIAEQYF. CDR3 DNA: TGCAGCGTTGAAGATCGGGGGATCGCCGAGCAGTACTTC.

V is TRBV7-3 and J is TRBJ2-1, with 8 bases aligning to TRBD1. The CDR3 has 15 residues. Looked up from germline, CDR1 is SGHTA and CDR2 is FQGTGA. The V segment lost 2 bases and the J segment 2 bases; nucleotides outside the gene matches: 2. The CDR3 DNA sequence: TGTGCCAGCAGCTTACGACAGGGGACCTACAATGAGCAGTTCTTC. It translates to CASSLRQGTYNEQFF.

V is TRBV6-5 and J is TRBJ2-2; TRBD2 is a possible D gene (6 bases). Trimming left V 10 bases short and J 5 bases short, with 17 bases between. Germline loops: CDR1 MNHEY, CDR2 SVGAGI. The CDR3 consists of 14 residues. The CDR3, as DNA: TGTGCCACTCACCAGGCTGGGGGGACCGGGGAGCTGTTTTTT. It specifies CATHQAGGTGELFF.

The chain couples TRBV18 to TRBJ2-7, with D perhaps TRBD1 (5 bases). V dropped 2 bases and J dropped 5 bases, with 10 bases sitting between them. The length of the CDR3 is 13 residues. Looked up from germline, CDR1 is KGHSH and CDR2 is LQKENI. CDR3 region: CASSPKQAHEQYF. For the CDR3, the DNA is TGTGCCAGCTCACCAAAACAGGCGCACGAGCAGTACTTC.

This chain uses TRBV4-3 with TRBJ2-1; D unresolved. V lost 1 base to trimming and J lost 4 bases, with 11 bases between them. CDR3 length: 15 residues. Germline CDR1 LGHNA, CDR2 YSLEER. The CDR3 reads CASSQGLGRYNEQFF. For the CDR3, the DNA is TGCGCCAGCAGCCAAGGTCTAGGCAGATACAATGAGCAGTTCTTC.

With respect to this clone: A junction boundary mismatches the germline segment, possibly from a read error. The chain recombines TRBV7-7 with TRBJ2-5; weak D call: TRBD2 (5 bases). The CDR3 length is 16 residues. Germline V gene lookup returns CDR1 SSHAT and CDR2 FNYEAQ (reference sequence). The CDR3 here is CASSLPGSVGGETQYF. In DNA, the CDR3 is TGTGCTAGCAGCTTACCCGGTAGCGTGGGCGGGGAGACCCAGTACTTC.